This T cell receptor (beta chain) was sequenced during a study of cytomegalovirus exposure and HLA in healthy donors. Germline CDR1 and CDR2: SGHNT and YYREEE (reference sequence). The CDR3 contains 15 residues. Germline trimming cut 3 bases from V and 6 bases from J; bases unmatched to any gene: 8. Amplification used 60 Vbeta primers and 13 Jbeta primers. The protocol was immunoSEQ multiplex PCR, while the TCRdb copy is restricted to in-frame clones and leaves out a portion. The sample contains about 140,000 clones, roughly 79% of which appear only once. Sequencing used PBMCs. The source is a man younger than 30 in good health and CMV-seronegative. The chain has TRBV5-4 and TRBJ2-2; TRBD1 matches 7 bases. The CDR3 spells CASSSDRVLPGELFF. The DNA for the CDR3 is TGTGCCAGCAGCTCAGACAGGGTTTTACCCGGGGAGCTGTTTTTT.